This T cell receptor beta chain was found in a study of post-analysis software for immune sequencing data. The overall study: Relapsing-remitting, secondary progressive and progressive-relapsing courses of multiple sclerosis were included. Study-level findings and limits: Controls had lower frequencies than patients of 4 or 5 TRBV segments, which included TRBV5-6, TRBV5-1 and TRBV20-1. When compared against controls, multiple sclerosis patients showed significantly lower normalized Chao1 diversity.

Turning to this clonotype: What it recognizes is unknown.

Included in the TCR beta cDNA libraries were unique molecular identifiers. From the PCR reads, TCRdb called clonotypes with MiXCR, one entry per CDR3 protein. Of some 690,000 distinct CDR3 sequences in the sample, roughly 27% were seen once. Germline loops: CDR1 MDHEN, CDR2 SYDVKM. The CDR3 has 13 residues. Trimming removed 6 bases from V and 6 bases from J, with 14 bases in between. Sequences were obtained from blood. The origin of this receptor is a girl under 18 with multiple sclerosis. V gene TRBV28 combines with J gene TRBJ1-2; D is undetermined. CDR3 coding DNA: TGTGCCAGCAGGTTGGGGTCTGCCGATGGCTACACCTTC. This codes for CASRLGSADGYTF.